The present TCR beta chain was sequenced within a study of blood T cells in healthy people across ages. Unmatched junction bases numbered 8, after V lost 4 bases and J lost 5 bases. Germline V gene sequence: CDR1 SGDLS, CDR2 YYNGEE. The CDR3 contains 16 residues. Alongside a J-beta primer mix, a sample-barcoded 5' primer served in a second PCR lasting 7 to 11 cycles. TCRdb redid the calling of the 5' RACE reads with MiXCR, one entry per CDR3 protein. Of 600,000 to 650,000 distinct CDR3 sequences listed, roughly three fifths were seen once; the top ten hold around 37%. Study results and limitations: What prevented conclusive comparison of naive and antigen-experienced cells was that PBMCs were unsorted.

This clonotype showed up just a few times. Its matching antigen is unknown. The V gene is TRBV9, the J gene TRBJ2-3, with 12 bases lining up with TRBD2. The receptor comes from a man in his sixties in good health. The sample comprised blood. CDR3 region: CASSRRATSGGDTQYF. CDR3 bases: TGTGCCAGCAGCCGGCGGGCGACTAGCGGGGGAGATACGCAGTATTTT.